Listed below are T cell receptor beta chains from one sample, sequenced in a study of T cell changes during pregnancy in multiple sclerosis. Method: immunoSEQ multiplex PCR; TCRdb's copy keeps in-frame clones and lacks some. The top ten clones hold around 5% of a sample with roughly 47,000 clones, roughly 94% of them seen once. The material was CD8+ T cells from peripheral blood mononuclear cells, obtained before pregnancy. These receptors originate from a female donor with multiple sclerosis, enrolled in a pregnancy study. CDR3s include the opening cysteine and the closing phenylalanine or tryptophan. Fields, in order: CDR3 DNA, CDR3 protein, J gene, V gene, clone size, D gene. A D gene is named only where the DNA matches it firmly. Clone size is not always given. Where it is, it says once, few, many or a class for expanded clones.

CDR3 DNA: TGTGCCAGCCGAGGGGGGAACACTGAAGCTTTCTTT
CDR3 protein: CASRGGNTEAFF
J gene: TRBJ1-1
V gene: TRBV6-4
clone size: -
D gene: -

CDR3 DNA: TGTGCCAGCAGAGGCGACAGTTCTAACTATGGCTACACCTTC
CDR3 protein: CASRGDSSNYGYTF
J gene: TRBJ1-2
V gene: TRBV9
clone size: -
D gene: -

CDR3 DNA: TGTGCCAGCAGCTCTTGGGGACTCCCCCACAATGAGCAGTTCTTC
CDR3 protein: CASSSWGLPHNEQFF
J gene: TRBJ2-1
V gene: TRBV5-4
clone size: -
D gene: -

CDR3 DNA: TGTGCCAGCACCCAAACTGTGGGGCGCAGGGATCAGCCCCAGCATTTT
CDR3 protein: CASTQTVGRRDQPQHF
J gene: TRBJ1-5
V gene: TRBV28
clone size: -
D gene: -

CDR3 DNA: TGTGCCAGCAGCTTAGCGATAGAGACCGGGGAGCTGTTTTTT
CDR3 protein: CASSLAIETGELFF
J gene: TRBJ2-2
V gene: TRBV7-7
clone size: -
D gene: -

CDR3 DNA: TGTGCCAGCAGCTTCGTCCCCGGAGGCACAGATACGCAGTATTTT
CDR3 protein: CASSFVPGGTDTQYF
J gene: TRBJ2-3
V gene: TRBV7-2
clone size: once
D gene: -

CDR3 DNA: TGTGCCAGCAGCTTGTTCGAACTCGTCAACACAGATACGCAGTATTTT
CDR3 protein: CASSLFELVNTDTQYF
J gene: TRBJ2-3
V gene: TRBV5-6
clone size: few
D gene: -

CDR3 DNA: TGTGCCTGGAGTCAGGGCATGAACACTGAAGCTTTCTTT
CDR3 protein: CAWSQGMNTEAFF
J gene: TRBJ1-1
V gene: TRBV30
clone size: few
D gene: -

CDR3 DNA: TGTGCCTGGAGTACGACCGGGACACATATGAACACTGAAGCTTTCTTT
CDR3 protein: CAWSTTGTHMNTEAFF
J gene: TRBJ1-1
V gene: TRBV30
clone size: -
D gene: -

CDR3 DNA: TGTGCCAGCAGCTTAGAACTAGCGGGAGCCCCGGGGGAGACCCAGTACTTC
CDR3 protein: CASSLELAGAPGETQYF
J gene: TRBJ2-5
V gene: TRBV7-9
clone size: -
D gene: TRBD2

CDR3 DNA: TGCAGCGTTGAGTTCAGGGAAGACGAGCAGTACTTC
CDR3 protein: CSVEFREDEQYF
J gene: TRBJ2-7
V gene: TRBV29-1
clone size: -
D gene: -

CDR3 DNA: TGCGCCAGCAGCTTGGATCCGGGACTAGCGGGAGTGCTCACAGATACGCAGTATTTT
CDR3 protein: CASSLDPGLAGVLTDTQYF
J gene: TRBJ2-3
V gene: TRBV5-1
clone size: once
D gene: TRBD2

CDR3 DNA: TGTGCCAGCAGCGGTAGCGGGAGAACGGGGAATGAGCAGTTCTTC
CDR3 protein: CASSGSGRTGNEQFF
J gene: TRBJ2-1
V gene: TRBV9
clone size: -
D gene: TRBD2

CDR3 DNA: TGTGCCAGCAGTGCACTAGCGGGCACCTACGAGCAGTACTTC
CDR3 protein: CASSALAGTYEQYF
J gene: TRBJ2-7
V gene: TRBV27
clone size: -
D gene: TRBD2

CDR3 DNA: TGTGCCAGGGGACAGCCCCCCAACGTCCTGACTTTC
CDR3 protein: CARGQPPNVLTF
J gene: TRBJ2-6
V gene: TRBV19
clone size: once
D gene: TRBD1

CDR3 DNA: TGTGCCAGCAGCCCGGGACTAGCGGGAGTGACCGGGGAGCTGTTTTTT
CDR3 protein: CASSPGLAGVTGELFF
J gene: TRBJ2-2
V gene: TRBV7-8
clone size: -
D gene: TRBD2

CDR3 DNA: TGTGCCAGCAGCGTAACAGGACAGGGGAGCCCCCTCGGCAATGAGCAGTTCTTC
CDR3 protein: CASSVTGQGSPLGNEQFF
J gene: TRBJ2-1
V gene: TRBV9
clone size: -
D gene: TRBD1

CDR3 DNA: TGCGCCAGCAGCCAAGATGGGACTAGCGGTTACAATGAGCAGTTCTTC
CDR3 protein: CASSQDGTSGYNEQFF
J gene: TRBJ2-1
V gene: TRBV4-3
clone size: -
D gene: TRBD2

CDR3 DNA: TGTGCCAGCTCACCAGAAGAGGCCGCTGGTCGTCACACCGGGGAGCTGTTTTTT
CDR3 protein: CASSPEEAAGRHTGELFF
J gene: TRBJ2-2
V gene: TRBV18
clone size: -
D gene: -

CDR3 DNA: TGCAGCGTTGAAGATCCAGCGGGAAGTTGGAATGAGCAGTTCTTC
CDR3 protein: CSVEDPAGSWNEQFF
J gene: TRBJ2-1
V gene: TRBV29-1
clone size: -
D gene: TRBD2

CDR3 DNA: TGTGCCAGCAGTGGACCTGGGAGGGTAAACACCGGGGAGCTGTTTTTT
CDR3 protein: CASSGPGRVNTGELFF
J gene: TRBJ2-2
V gene: TRBV27
clone size: -
D gene: TRBD2

CDR3 DNA: TGTGCCAGCAGTCCCCTCCGTGAGCTAGCGGGAGGGGGAGAGCAGTTCTTC
CDR3 protein: CASSPLRELAGGGEQFF
J gene: TRBJ2-1
V gene: TRBV27
clone size: -
D gene: TRBD2

CDR3 DNA: TGTGCCAGCAGCTTAAACACAGGTACCAATCAGCCCCAGCATTTT
CDR3 protein: CASSLNTGTNQPQHF
J gene: TRBJ1-5
V gene: TRBV7-9
clone size: -
D gene: -

CDR3 DNA: TGTGCCAGCAGCTTGGGCGGGTCTCTGTACGAGCAGTACTTC
CDR3 protein: CASSLGGSLYEQYF
J gene: TRBJ2-7
V gene: TRBV5-4
clone size: -
D gene: -

CDR3 DNA: TGTGCCAGCAGTGAATGGCTGCGGGAGATCCCCAACGAGCAGTACTTC
CDR3 protein: CASSEWLREIPNEQYF
J gene: TRBJ2-7
V gene: TRBV2
clone size: -
D gene: TRBD2

CDR3 DNA: TGTGCCAGCAGTGAATGGGGGGCGAACACCGGGGAGCTGTTTTTT
CDR3 protein: CASSEWGANTGELFF
J gene: TRBJ2-2
V gene: TRBV2
clone size: -
D gene: -

CDR3 DNA: TGCGCCAGCAGCTTGGCCGGCGGCCCAGATACGCAGTATTTT
CDR3 protein: CASSLAGGPDTQYF
J gene: TRBJ2-3
V gene: TRBV5-1
clone size: -
D gene: -

CDR3 DNA: TGTGCCAGTAGTCAAGGACAGACACCTCGGGATGAGCAGTTCTTC
CDR3 protein: CASSQGQTPRDEQFF
J gene: TRBJ2-1
V gene: TRBV19
clone size: once
D gene: -

CDR3 DNA: TGTGCCAGTAGTCCTAAGCGGGAGTACAATGAGCAGTTCTTC
CDR3 protein: CASSPKREYNEQFF
J gene: TRBJ2-1
V gene: TRBV19
clone size: -
D gene: TRBD2

CDR3 DNA: TGTGCCAGCAGTCACGACAGGGGATTGACCGGGGAGCTGTTTTTT
CDR3 protein: CASSHDRGLTGELFF
J gene: TRBJ2-2
V gene: TRBV6-5
clone size: -
D gene: TRBD1

CDR3 DNA: TGTGCCACCAGCAGGTTTCGGGACAACTACGAGCAGTACTTC
CDR3 protein: CATSRFRDNYEQYF
J gene: TRBJ2-7
V gene: TRBV15
clone size: -
D gene: -

CDR3 DNA: TGTGCCAGCAGCCCCATTGGGGGACTTGGGGAGCTGTTTTTT
CDR3 protein: CASSPIGGLGELFF
J gene: TRBJ2-2
V gene: TRBV4-2
clone size: -
D gene: -

CDR3 DNA: TGTGCCAGCAGCCCAATGGGGACTGGGGAGACCCAGTACTTC
CDR3 protein: CASSPMGTGETQYF
J gene: TRBJ2-5
V gene: TRBV27
clone size: -
D gene: -

CDR3 DNA: TGTGCCAGTAGTATAGTATCCGTATCTGGGGCCAACGTCCTGACTTTC
CDR3 protein: CASSIVSVSGANVLTF
J gene: TRBJ2-6
V gene: TRBV19
clone size: once
D gene: -

CDR3 DNA: TGTGCCAGCAGCCCCTATCGGGGGGCCGGGGGGGAGACCCAGTACTTC
CDR3 protein: CASSPYRGAGGETQYF
J gene: TRBJ2-5
V gene: TRBV5-4
clone size: once
D gene: -

CDR3 DNA: TGTGCCAGTAGTATAGTAGGACAGGCCCTCTCCGAGCAGTACTTC
CDR3 protein: CASSIVGQALSEQYF
J gene: TRBJ2-7
V gene: TRBV19
clone size: -
D gene: TRBD1

CDR3 DNA: TGTGCCAGCAGTCAGGGCGAGACCCAGTACTTC
CDR3 protein: CASSQGETQYF
J gene: TRBJ2-5
V gene: TRBV28
clone size: -
D gene: -

CDR3 DNA: TGTGCCAGCAGTGAATCCGGGACAGGGGGTGGCGGGGAGCTGTTTTTT
CDR3 protein: CASSESGTGGGGELFF
J gene: TRBJ2-2
V gene: TRBV25-1
clone size: -
D gene: TRBD1

CDR3 DNA: TGTGCCAGCAGTTACCCAGCGGGGTTGAACACTGAAGCTTTCTTT
CDR3 protein: CASSYPAGLNTEAFF
J gene: TRBJ1-1
V gene: TRBV6-6
clone size: -
D gene: -

CDR3 DNA: TGTGCCAGCAGTCCCCAGGGAATTCGCGAGCAGTACTTC
CDR3 protein: CASSPQGIREQYF
J gene: TRBJ2-7
V gene: TRBV25-1
clone size: -
D gene: -

CDR3 DNA: TGTGCCAGCATGGGACAGGGAATAGTAGCCGGGGAGCTGTTTTTT
CDR3 protein: CASMGQGIVAGELFF
J gene: TRBJ2-2
V gene: TRBV6-5
clone size: -
D gene: TRBD1

CDR3 DNA: TGCGCCAGCAGCCCATCGAAACAGGGCTACGAGCAGTACTTC
CDR3 protein: CASSPSKQGYEQYF
J gene: TRBJ2-7
V gene: TRBV5-1
clone size: -
D gene: -

CDR3 DNA: TGTGCCAGCAGCTTTCCCGTAGGGGGCGATACAGACTCCTACGAGCAGTACTTC
CDR3 protein: CASSFPVGGDTDSYEQYF
J gene: TRBJ2-7
V gene: TRBV7-8
clone size: -
D gene: TRBD1

CDR3 DNA: TGTGCCAGCAGTCCAGGGGGCCCAGATACGCAGTATTTT
CDR3 protein: CASSPGGPDTQYF
J gene: TRBJ2-3
V gene: TRBV7-2
clone size: -
D gene: TRBD1